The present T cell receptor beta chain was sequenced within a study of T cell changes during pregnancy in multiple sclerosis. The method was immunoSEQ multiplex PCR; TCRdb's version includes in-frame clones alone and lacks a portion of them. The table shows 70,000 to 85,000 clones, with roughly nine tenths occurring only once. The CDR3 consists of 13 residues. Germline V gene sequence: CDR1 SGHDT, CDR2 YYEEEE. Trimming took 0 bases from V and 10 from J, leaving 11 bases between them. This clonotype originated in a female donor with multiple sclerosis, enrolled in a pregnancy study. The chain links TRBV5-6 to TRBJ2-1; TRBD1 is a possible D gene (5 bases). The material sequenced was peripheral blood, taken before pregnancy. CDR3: CASSLAGRGEQFF. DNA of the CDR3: TGTGCCAGCAGCTTGGCCGGTAGGGGCGAGCAGTTCTTC.